The 6 T cell receptor beta chains listed next were all sequenced from one sample in a study of blood T cells in healthy people across ages. The authors ran a second PCR of 7 to 11 cycles using a sample-barcoded 5' primer and a J-beta primer mix. TCRdb re-called the 5' RACE reads through MiXCR, storing one row per CDR3 protein. The sample lists about 940,000 distinct CDR3 sequences; roughly 52% were seen once. The sample consisted of blood. These receptors all stem from a man aged 25 to 45 in good health.

This clonotype was counted at least ten times. The gene calls are TRBV27 and TRBJ2-6, with D uncertain. The CDR3 spans 16 residues. Deletions cut 5 bases from V and 0 bases from J, with 11 bases between. Germline V CDR1 and CDR2: MNHEY, SMNVEV (reference sequence). The CDR3 here is CASSRTDSSGANVLTF. The CDR3 nucleotides are TGTGCCAGCAGTAGGACGGATAGCTCTGGGGCCAACGTCCTGACTTTC. Full variable domain (remainder filled in from reference TRBV27 and TRBJ2-6): EAQVTQNPRYLITVTGKKLTVTCSQNMNHEYMSWYRQDPGLGLRQIYYSMNVEVTDKGDVPEGYKVSRKEKRNFPLILESPSPNQTSLYFCASSRTDSSGANVLTFGAGSRLTVL.

For this clonotype: One end of the junction does not line up with germline, which may come from a read error. The chain recombines TRBV20-1 with TRBJ1-5, with 9 bases identical to TRBD1. CDR1 and CDR2 (germline): DFQATT, SNEGSKA (reference sequence). The CDR3 is made up of 15 amino acids. Here the CDR3 reads CSASQGAEGNQPLHF. The CDR3 nucleotides read TGCAGTGCGTCACAGGGGGCGGAGGGCAATCAGCCCCTGCATTTT.

This chain connects TRBV6-4 to TRBJ2-3; TRBD2 aligns across 9 bases. The CDR3 contains 14 residues. Trimming took 7 bases from V and 6 from J; bases not matched to a gene: 8. CDR1 and CDR2 from the germline V gene are MRHNA and SNTAGT. The DNA for the CDR3 is TGTGCCAGCAAGGCTAGCGGGGCTTCCGATACGCAGTATTTT. Encoded protein: CASKASGASDTQYF.

The chain couples TRBV29-1 to TRBJ2-1; 8 bases line up with TRBD2. The CDR3 is 15 residues long. Trimming removed 2 bases from V and 11 bases from J; junction bases left unmatched: 14. Germline lookup yields CDR1 SQVTM and CDR2 ANQGSEA. The chain's CDR3 is CSVESGTRHLLKQFF. The CDR3 DNA is TGCAGCGTTGAATCGGGGACTAGACACCTTCTGAAGCAGTTCTTC.

This clonotype came up many times. V is TRBV7-9 and J is TRBJ2-7; 9 nucleotides line up with TRBD1. The CDR3 runs 15 residues. Germline CDR1 is SEHNR and CDR2 is FQNEAQ (reference sequence). The J segment lost 0 bases and the V segment lost 3 bases, leaving 3 bases of the junction unmatched. This chain's CDR3 is CASSLAGQGSYEQYF. CDR3 bases: TGTGCCAGCAGCTTGGCGGGACAGGGCTCCTACGAGCAGTACTTC.

The chain joins TRBV27 to TRBJ2-5; tentative D call: TRBD1 (6 bases). Germline assignment: CDR1 MNHEY and CDR2 SMNVEV (reference sequence). V was pared by 7 bases and J by 11 bases, with 29 bases between. The CDR3 runs 16 residues. CDR3 in amino acids: CASTGVADGSYKEQYF. For the CDR3, the DNA is TGTGCCAGCACAGGGGTGGCAGACGGCTCCTACAAGGAGCAGTACTTC.